Listed here are 32 T cell receptor beta chains from one sample, sequenced in a study of T cells in Graves' hyperthyroidism and ophthalmopathy. The TCR beta CDR3 regions underwent amplification using RNA transcripts as the source. During a first-round RT-PCR of the TCR CDR3, the HTBI primer set was used. TCRdb reanalysed the multiplex PCR reads using MiXCR and keeps one entry per CDR3 protein. The data hold about 410,000 distinct CDR3 sequences, with roughly 14% observed a single time. The material sequenced was blood. Receptors originate from a man between 18 and 29 years old with Graves' ophthalmopathy.

This clonotype appeared many times. This chain links TRBV13 with TRBJ2-7; D is perhaps TRBD1 (6 bases). The V end was cut by 5 bases, the J end by 2 bases, with 13 bases between. This CDR3 has 14 residues. Germline V gene sequence: CDR1 PRHDT, CDR2 FYEKMQ (reference sequence). CDR3 bases: TGTGCCAGCAGCCGGGGCAGGGGCACCTACGAGCAGTACTTC. Amino acids: CASSRGRGTYEQYF. Variable domain in full (rest from reference TRBV13 and TRBJ2-7): AAGVIQSPRHLIKEKRETATLKCYPIPRHDTVYWYQQGPGQDPQFLISFYEKMQSDKGSIPDRFSAQQFSDYHSELNMSSLELGDSALYFCASSRGRGTYEQYFGPGTRLTVT.

This chain joins TRBV11-3 and TRBJ2-3; 8 bases align to TRBD2. Germline V gene lookup returns CDR1 SGHNT and CDR2 YENEEA. The CDR3 spans 16 residues. Trimming at V came to 4 bases and at J to 3 bases, leaving 9 bases not matched to a gene. CDR3 nucleotide sequence: TGTGCCAGCAGCTCGACGAGCGGGAGTATGACAGATACGCAGTATTTT. Residues: CASSSTSGSMTDTQYF.

This clonotype occurred many times. V gene TRBV14 combines with J gene TRBJ1-1; D uncertain. The CDR3 contains 13 residues. Between the trimmed V and J ends, which lost 0 bases and 6 bases, there was a span of 8 bases. From germline, CDR1 is SGHDN and CDR2 FVKESK. Here the CDR3 reads CASSQDWRAEAFF. In DNA, the CDR3 is TGTGCCAGCAGCCAAGATTGGCGAGCTGAAGCTTTCTTT.

This clonotype came up many times. A read error may produce the germline difference seen at one junction end. The chain recombines TRBV5-1 with TRBJ2-1, with 8 bases matching TRBD1. This CDR3 spans 15 amino acids. Germline lookup yields CDR1 SGHRS and CDR2 YFSETQ. The CDR3 sequence: CASTLEGQEMAEQFF. The CDR3 nucleotides read TGCGCCAGCACCTTGGAGGGACAGGAAATGGCTGAGCAGTTCTTC.

This clonotype was seen many times. The genes are TRBV2 and TRBJ1-1; unclear D gene. The V gene's germline CDR1 is SNHLY and CDR2 FYNNEI. V lost 4 bases and J 4 bases, leaving 13 bases between the germline ends. The CDR3 has 14 residues. The CDR3 sequence: CASSARSGGTEAFF. In nucleotides, the CDR3 is TGTGCCAGCAGTGCCCGCAGCGGCGGCACTGAAGCTTTCTTT.

This clonotype was recorded at least ten times. The chain uses TRBV6-1 and TRBJ1-2; D is unclear. Germline loops: CDR1 MNHNS, CDR2 SASEGT. CDR3 length: 13 residues. V gave up 5 bases and J gave up 2 bases, with 9 bases separating them. CDR3 nucleotide sequence: TGTGCCAGCAGTCCGGCCTGGAACTATGGCTACACCTTC. Its protein is CASSPAWNYGYTF.

This clonotype was detected only a few times. The rearrangement joins TRBV11-2 to TRBJ1-1; 8 bases are a match to TRBD1. With V trimmed by 6 bases and J by 3 bases, 6 bases remained unmatched. Germline values: CDR1 SGHAT, CDR2 FQNNGV. The CDR3 is 14 residues long. Here the CDR3 DNA reads TGTGCCAGCAGGGTCGGACAGGGTCACACTGAAGCTTTCTTT. This translates into CASRVGQGHTEAFF.

This clonotype was observed many times. This chain joins TRBV3-1 and TRBJ1-2; no firm D call. V was shortened by 0 bases and J by 8 bases, with 13 bases between the two germline ends. The CDR3 consists of 14 residues. From germline, CDR1 is LGHDT and CDR2 YNNKEL (reference sequence). The CDR3 sequence: CASSQDPGSEGYTF. DNA for the CDR3: TGTGCCAGCAGCCAAGATCCCGGGAGCGAGGGCTACACCTTC.

This clonotype was observed a handful of times. This sequence joins TRBV9 and TRBJ2-3; D not certain. Germline CDR1 reads SGDLS; CDR2 reads YYNGEE. The V end was cut by 4 bases, the J end by 0 bases, with 6 bases between. The CDR3 length is 13 residues. CDR3 sequence (DNA): TGTGCCAGCAGCATACCTAGCACAGATACGCAGTATTTT. Its translation is CASSIPSTDTQYF.

This clonotype appeared many times. The rearrangement links TRBV3-1 to TRBJ2-7; D remains unclear. The CDR3 consists of 14 residues. The germline V gene encodes CDR1 LGHDT and CDR2 YNNKEL (reference sequence). V was shortened by 1 base and J by 0 bases, with 7 bases between the two germline ends. The CDR3 spells CASSQGVNSYEQYF. Written as DNA, the CDR3 is TGTGCCAGCAGCCAAGGGGTGAACTCCTACGAGCAGTACTTC.

The genes are TRBV30 and TRBJ2-7, with 7 bases fitting TRBD2. Germline-derived CDR1 and CDR2 are GTSNPN and SVGIG (reference sequence). The CDR3 has 17 amino acids. V lost 0 bases, J lost 3 bases, and 14 bases stayed unmatched. CDR3 DNA: TGTGCCTGGAGTGTACGGTGGGGAGGGTCGAATCTCTACGAGCAGTACTTC. Amino acid sequence: CAWSVRWGGSNLYEQYF. Full variable domain (rest looked up from reference TRBV30 and TRBJ2-7): SQTIHQWPATLVQPVGSPLSLECTVEGTSNPNLYWYRQAAGRGLQLLFYSVGIGQISSEVPQNLSASRPQDRQFILSSKKLLLSDSGFYLCAWSVRWGGSNLYEQYFGPGTRLTVT.

The chain joins TRBV11-3 to TRBJ2-3; D unresolved. This CDR3 is built from 14 residues. Per germline, CDR1 SGHNT and CDR2 YENEEA. Trimming left V 3 bases short and J 2 bases short, with 9 bases between. CDR3 DNA sequence: TGTGCCAGCAGCTTGTTCGGATTCACAGATACGCAGTATTTT. Protein sequence: CASSLFGFTDTQYF.

This clonotype was picked up many times. V and J are TRBV4-2 and TRBJ2-5; D is perhaps TRBD1 (6 bases). CDR3 length equals 15 residues. Trimming stripped 0 bases from V and 0 bases from J, with 8 bases between. Germline V lookup: CDR1 LGHNA, CDR2 YNFKEQ. The CDR3 nucleotides are TGTGCCAGCAGCCAAGAAGACAGGTACCAAGAGACCCAGTACTTC. It translates to CASSQEDRYQETQYF.

As for this clonotype: The CDR3 carries no conserved terminal phenylalanine or tryptophan, so it likely arises from a read error. The CDR3, as DNA: TGTGCCAGCAGCTCCGCGGGGGCGGCTAACTATAGCTACACCCTC. This sequence encodes CASSSAGAANYSYTL. The genes are TRBV11-2 and TRBJ1-2; TRBD1 might be the D (6 bases). CDR3 length: 15 amino acids. The germline gives CDR1 SGHAT, CDR2 FQNNGV.

The chain uses TRBV30 and TRBJ2-7; D is unclear. The CDR3 spans 13 residues. CDR1 and CDR2 (germline): GTSNPN, SVGIG (reference sequence). Trimming shortened V by 3 bases and J by 6 bases, and 15 bases separated the two germline ends. CDR3 coding DNA: TGTGCCTGGAGGGGAACGGGCCTCAGCGAGCAGTACTTC. It translates to CAWRGTGLSEQYF.

This clonotype occurred once. The chain links TRBV5-1 to TRBJ2-7, with a tentative D call TRBD1 (5 bases). The V and J ends lost 2 bases and 6 bases respectively, with 12 bases between them. Per germline, CDR1 SGHRS and CDR2 YFSETQ. The CDR3 runs 13 residues. The CDR3 DNA reads TGCGCCAGCAGCTTTTTAGTTAGGGGCGAGCAGTACTTC. Protein product: CASSFLVRGEQYF.

This chain joins TRBV3-1 and TRBJ1-1; D might be TRBD1 (6 bases). The germline V gene has CDR1 LGHDT and CDR2 YNNKEL (reference sequence). V lost 2 bases, J lost 5 bases, and 15 bases lay in between. CDR3 length equals 15 residues. This chain's CDR3 is CASSQRGGAGTEAFF. CDR3 in DNA: TGTGCCAGCAGCCAACGGGGGGGGGCAGGTACTGAAGCTTTCTTT.

This clonotype appeared a few times. The rearrangement joins TRBV15 to TRBJ2-3, with TRBD2 as a possible D gene (6 bases). In germline, CDR1 is LNHNV, CDR2 YYDKDF (reference sequence). CDR3 length: 17 residues. V was trimmed by 2 bases and J by 3 bases, leaving 18 bases between them. The CDR3 region has the DNA TGTGCCACCAGCAGACCCGCGCCCCCCGGGAGAACAGATACGCAGTATTTT. Amino acid sequence: CATSRPAPPGRTDTQYF.

This clonotype has at least ten counts. At one end, the junction sequence differs from germline, possibly due to a read error. The gene calls are TRBV2 and TRBJ2-5; tentatively, D is TRBD1 (6 bases). CDR3 length: 13 residues. The germline CDR1 and CDR2 sequences are SNHLY and FYNNEI. The CDR3 DNA sequence: TGTGCCAGCAGTGACGACAGGCGATCTGAAGTAGACTTC. Its translation is CASSDDRRSEVDF.

The chain links TRBV7-9 to TRBJ2-2, with TRBD1 identical over 10 bases. Losses at the gene ends were 7 bases for V and 2 bases for J; bases not matched to a gene: 10. This CDR3 contains 17 residues. CDR1 and CDR2 (germline): SEHNR, FQNEAQ (reference sequence). This CDR3 is CASNLVWTGGNTGELFF. For the CDR3, the DNA is TGTGCCAGCAACCTCGTCTGGACAGGGGGAAACACCGGGGAGCTGTTTTTT.

The chain employs TRBV7-2 and TRBJ1-2, with D perhaps matching TRBD1 (6 bases). The CDR3 is 14 residues long. Germline-derived CDR1 and CDR2 are SGHTA and FQGNSA. Trimming removed 6 bases from V and 0 bases from J, with 11 bases in between. The CDR3 sequence: CASSRTEANYGYTF. CDR3 DNA: TGTGCCAGCAGTCGGACAGAAGCTAACTATGGCTACACCTTC.

This clonotype showed up just a few times. The chain couples TRBV3-1 to TRBJ2-6, with TRBD2 as a possible D gene (5 bases). The V end lost 1 base, the J end lost 1 base, and 11 bases lay between the germline ends. Germline V gene lookup returns CDR1 LGHDT and CDR2 YNNKEL (reference sequence). CDR3 length equals 17 residues. The CDR3: CASSQVYGKSGANVLTF. The CDR3 coding sequence is TGTGCCAGCAGCCAAGTGTACGGGAAGTCTGGGGCCAACGTCCTGACTTTC.

This clonotype was counted ten times or more. The chain links TRBV30 to TRBJ1-4, with 8 bases aligning to TRBD1. The J segment lost 7 bases and the V segment lost 5 bases, leaving 6 bases of the junction unmatched. In germline, CDR1 is GTSNPN, CDR2 SVGIG (reference sequence). This CDR3 region has 13 residues. CDR3 region: CAWATGVGEKLFF. CDR3 nucleotides: TGTGCCTGGGCGACAGGGGTGGGTGAAAAACTGTTTTTT. Together with reference TRBV30 and TRBJ1-4, the CDR3 gives the full variable domain: SQTIHQWPATLVQPVGSPLSLECTVEGTSNPNLYWYRQAAGRGLQLLFYSVGIGQISSEVPQNLSASRPQDRQFILSSKKLLLSDSGFYLCAWATGVGEKLFFGSGTQLSVL.

This clonotype came up many times. The chain is built from TRBV7-9 and TRBJ1-4; D might be TRBD1 (5 bases). Germline loops: CDR1 SEHNR, CDR2 FQNEAQ (reference sequence). V lost 11 bases and J 3 bases, leaving 16 bases between the germline ends. The CDR3 is made up of 14 amino acids. DNA of the CDR3: TGTGCCTCGACCCTCAGGGCAGCTAATGAAAAACTGTTTTTT. This encodes CASTLRAANEKLFF.

This clonotype was recorded many times. V is TRBV14 and J is TRBJ2-5; either TRBD1 or TRBD2 may supply D (6 bases each). This CDR3 comprises 15 residues. The germline V gene encodes CDR1 SGHDN and CDR2 FVKESK. Trimming removed 2 bases from V and 5 bases from J, with 15 bases in between. CDR3 residues: CASSQWFGGPETQYF. Written as DNA, the CDR3 is TGTGCCAGCAGCCAATGGTTCGGGGGCCCGGAGACCCAGTACTTC.

This clonotype was picked up many times. The V and J genes are TRBV30 and TRBJ1-4, with 8 bases aligning to TRBD1. V lost 4 bases to trimming and J lost 3 bases; unmatched junction nucleotides: 1. There are 13 residues in the CDR3. CDR1 and CDR2 from the germline V gene are GTSNPN and SVGIG (reference sequence). CDR3 in amino acids: CAWTGGSNEKLFF. CDR3 sequence (DNA): TGTGCCTGGACAGGGGGCTCTAATGAAAAACTGTTTTTT.

The genes are TRBV6-1 and TRBJ2-2, with D possibly being TRBD1 or TRBD2 (5 bases each). Per germline, CDR1 MNHNS and CDR2 SASEGT. Trimming removed 5 bases at V and 0 bases at J, with 16 bases between. The CDR3 spans 17 residues. CDR3 sequence (DNA): TGTGCCAGCAGTTATTCCGGGGCAAGGACGAACACCGGGGAGCTGTTTTTT. Protein: CASSYSGARTNTGELFF.

This clonotype was detected only a few times. This sequence joins TRBV18 and TRBJ2-3, with 10 bases fitting TRBD1. This CDR3 contains 17 residues. The V and J ends lost 0 bases and 3 bases, in that order; junction bases with no gene match: 6. Germline V gene sequence: CDR1 KGHSH, CDR2 LQKENI. CDR3 amino acids: CASSPPVWTGGTDTQYF. For the CDR3, the DNA is TGTGCCAGCTCACCACCGGTCTGGACAGGGGGAACAGATACGCAGTATTTT.

This clonotype came up many times. The DNA for the CDR3 is TGTGCCAGCAGTTTCGGGACAGGGGACTTCACCGGGGAGCTGTTTTTT. Translation: CASSFGTGDFTGELFF. The chain carries TRBV12-3 or TRBV12-4 and TRBJ2-2, with 10 bases identical to TRBD1. Trimming cost V 3 bases and J 4 bases; bases outside gene matches: 5. The CDR3 is 16 residues long.

This clonotype was detected many times. This chain connects TRBV7-9 to TRBJ1-3, with D unclear. Germline V lookup: CDR1 SEHNR, CDR2 FQNEAQ (reference sequence). The CDR3 consists of 13 residues. The ends were cut back, 0 bases at V and 4 bases at J, with 4 bases in the middle. This CDR3 reads CASSLAEGNTIYF. DNA of the CDR3: TGTGCCAGCAGCTTAGCAGAAGGAAACACCATATATTTT.

The chain links TRBV11-2 to TRBJ1-1; 9 bases are shared with TRBD1. The CDR3 loop spans 15 amino acids. Germline V gene sequence: CDR1 SGHAT, CDR2 FQNNGV. With 4 bases clipped from V and 0 bases from J, the junction kept 3 bases outside the gene matches. Here the CDR3 DNA reads TGTGCCAGCAGCTCGGACAGGGGTTTGAACACTGAAGCTTTCTTT. Protein product: CASSSDRGLNTEAFF.

This clonotype was observed a few times. This chain connects TRBV4-2 to TRBJ2-7; TRBD2 agrees at 7 bases. This CDR3 has 15 amino acids. CDR1 is LGHNA and CDR2 is YNFKEQ in the germline V gene. With V trimmed by 3 bases and J by 1 base, 6 bases remained unmatched. The CDR3 sequence: CASSQGGVGSYEQYF. CDR3 nucleotides: TGTGCCAGCAGCCAGGGAGGGGTGGGGTCCTACGAGCAGTACTTC.